These 16 T cell receptor beta chains were sequenced from one sample in a study of T cell changes during pregnancy in multiple sclerosis. Sequencing used immunoSEQ multiplex PCR; TCRdb keeps in-frame clones, though not all of them. The table has roughly 53,000 clones, about nine tenths seen once. The sequencing here drew on CD8+ T cells from peripheral blood mononuclear cells, taken before pregnancy. The receptors come from a female donor with multiple sclerosis, enrolled in a pregnancy study.

The chain couples TRBV12-5 to TRBJ1-2; maybe TRBD1 (6 bases). V was trimmed by 5 bases and J by 6 bases, leaving 19 bases between them. Germline V lookup: CDR1 LGHNT, CDR2 FRNRAP. There are 15 residues in the CDR3. The CDR3 is CASGTRWGGVHGYTF. DNA for the CDR3: TGTGCTAGTGGTACCCGGTGGGGGGGCGTGCATGGCTACACCTTC.

The chain has TRBV9 and TRBJ2-7, with TRBD1 as a possible D gene (9 bases). This CDR3 has 17 amino acids. The V end lost 3 bases, the J end lost 0 bases, and 19 bases lay between the germline ends. Germline V lookup: CDR1 SGDLS, CDR2 YYNGEE. The chain's CDR3 is CASSAGRGDRASYEQYF. CDR3 DNA: TGTGCCAGCAGCGCCGGGAGGGGGGACAGGGCCTCCTACGAGCAGTACTTC.

The CDR3 sequence is CASSLELGGYEAFF. The DNA for the CDR3 is TGTGCCAGCAGCTTGGAGCTAGGGGGATATGAAGCTTTCTTT. The rearrangement links TRBV5-4 to TRBJ1-1, with D possibly matching TRBD1 (6 bases). Germline assignment: CDR1 SGHNT and CDR2 YYREEE (reference sequence). CDR3 length: 14 residues. Trimming took 0 bases from V and 7 from J, leaving 13 bases between them.

About this clone itself: The junction departs from the called germline gene at one end, perhaps through a read error. The rearrangement uses TRBV9 and TRBJ2-2, with 12 bases that match TRBD2. CDR3 length: 17 residues. CDR1 and CDR2 from the germline V gene are SGDLS and YYNGEE. CDR3 nucleotides: TGTGCCAGCAGCGTACCTAGCGGGGGGGCGAATACCGGGGAGCTGTTTTTT. Encoded protein: CASSVPSGGANTGELFF. Filled out from reference TRBV9 and TRBJ2-2, the complete variable domain reads DSGVTQTPKHLITATGQRVTLRCSPRSGDLSVYWYQQSLDQGLQFLIQYYNGEERAKGNILERFSAQQFPDLHSELNLSSLELGDSALYFCASSVPSGGANTGELFFGEGSRLTVL.

This chain joins TRBV7-9 and TRBJ2-3; 10 nucleotides agree with TRBD2. V shed 3 bases and J 5 bases; nucleotides not matched to a gene: 5. This CDR3 contains 15 residues. Looked up from germline, CDR1 is SEHNR and CDR2 is FQNEAQ (reference sequence). The CDR3 is CASSFLAGALDTQYF. For the CDR3, the DNA is TGTGCCAGCAGCTTCCTAGCGGGGGCCCTAGATACGCAGTATTTT.

This rearrangement joins TRBV4-3 to TRBJ2-2; tentative D call: TRBD2 (6 bases). This CDR3 comprises 15 residues. Germline V CDR1 and CDR2: LGHNA, YSLEER. V lost 5 bases to trimming and J lost 7 bases, with 17 bases between them. CDR3 in DNA: TGCGCCAGCAGCTACCACGTTGGGGAGGTCGGGGAGCTGTTTTTT. Residues: CASSYHVGEVGELFF.

The rearrangement joins TRBV5-6 to TRBJ2-1, with D unresolved. From germline, CDR1 is SGHDT and CDR2 YYEEEE. The ends were cut back, 1 base at V and 0 bases at J, with 8 bases in the middle. The CDR3 length is 15 residues. The CDR3 DNA follows: TGTGCCAGCAGCTTGAGTGAGAGCTCCTACAATGAGCAGTTCTTC. This sequence encodes CASSLSESSYNEQFF.

This clone occurred once. The V call is TRBV6-1, the J call TRBJ2-2; 9 positions agree with TRBD2. Trimming at V came to 1 base and at J to 4 bases, leaving 7 bases not matched to a gene. CDR1 MNHNS and CDR2 SASEGT come from the germline V gene. CDR3 length: 17 amino acids. CDR3 loop: CASSEELRGGLTGELFF. CDR3 nucleotides: TGTGCCAGCAGTGAAGAGCTGCGGGGGGGTCTCACCGGGGAGCTGTTTTTT.

This clone was seen just once. The rearrangement joins TRBV6-5 to TRBJ1-3; D gene unclear. The germline gives CDR1 MNHEY, CDR2 SVGAGI. The V end was cut by 5 bases, the J end by 9 bases, with 14 bases between. The CDR3 has 13 residues. The CDR3, as DNA: TGTGCCAGCAGTCCGAGGGAAGTGGGCACCATATATTTT. This sequence encodes CASSPREVGTIYF.

The chain has TRBV9 and TRBJ2-7; no clear D gene. The germline V gene has CDR1 SGDLS and CDR2 YYNGEE. V lost 0 bases, J lost 7 bases, and 20 bases lay in between. The CDR3 spans 16 residues. CDR3 DNA sequence: TGTGCCAGCAGCGTAGCACCCGACACCCTGACATTAGAGCAGTACTTC. Amino acid sequence: CASSVAPDTLTLEQYF.

This chain links TRBV5-6 with TRBJ2-7; D is ambiguous. CDR1 and CDR2 (germline): SGHDT, YYEEEE. V was pared by 4 bases and J by 1 base, with 9 bases between. The CDR3 length is 13 residues. CDR3 in DNA: TGTGCCAGCAGCAAACAGAGTTCCTACGAGCAGTACTTC. Residues: CASSKQSSYEQYF.

This clone appeared once. The chain joins TRBV7-9 to TRBJ1-2; 7 bases line up with TRBD1. Germline values: CDR1 SEHNR, CDR2 FQNEAQ (reference sequence). V lost 1 base to trimming and J lost 4 bases; unmatched junction nucleotides: 6. CDR3 length equals 15 residues. The CDR3: CASSLGADRSYGYTF. The CDR3 DNA sequence: TGTGCCAGCAGCTTAGGGGCGGACAGGTCCTATGGCTACACCTTC.

The chain recombines TRBV4-1 with TRBJ2-1, with 10 positions matching TRBD2. This CDR3 is built from 16 residues. J lost 6 bases, V lost 0 bases, and 5 bases had no gene match. CDR1 is MGHRA, CDR2 YSYEKL, per germline. The CDR3 sequence: CASSQDPASGGNEQFF. The CDR3 DNA is TGCGCCAGCAGCCAAGATCCGGCTAGCGGGGGCAATGAGCAGTTCTTC.

V usage is TRBV29-1 and J usage is TRBJ2-5, with 12 positions matching TRBD2. CDR1 is SQVTM, CDR2 ANQGSEA, per germline. With 1 base clipped from V and 5 bases from J, the junction kept 5 bases outside the gene matches. CDR3 length: 15 residues. In nucleotides, the CDR3 is TGCAGCGTTGAAGCAACTAGCGGGGGGATGGAGACCCAGTACTTC. This translates into CSVEATSGGMETQYF.

This clone was recorded once. The chain links TRBV14 to TRBJ1-1; weak D call: TRBD1 (6 bases). V dropped 5 bases and J dropped 0 bases, with 13 bases sitting between them. The CDR3 totals 15 residues. Germline V CDR1 and CDR2: SGHDN, FVKESK. The CDR3 protein is CASSGQPFVNTEAFF. The CDR3, as DNA: TGTGCCAGCAGCGGACAGCCCTTTGTGAACACTGAAGCTTTCTTT.

This clone was counted a single time. The gene calls are TRBV7-3 and TRBJ2-5; D gene ambiguous. The CDR3 totals 15 residues. V lost 2 bases and J 1 base, leaving 11 bases between the germline ends. Germline CDR1 reads SGHTA; CDR2 reads FQGTGA. The CDR3 coding sequence is TGTGCCAGCAGCTTAGGGCAAGCCTTCCAAGAGACCCAGTACTTC. Translated: CASSLGQAFQETQYF.